The present T cell receptor (beta chain) was sequenced within a study of blood T cell repertoires in COVID-19. Study information: Whether acute or convalescent, the COVID-19 samples came from the United States, Italy and Spain. T cells, B-cell-depleted T cells, or PBMCs supplied cDNA or gDNA.

Patients of the Seattle cohort, enrolled during active infection, were followed longitudinally. Per the study methods: The assay estimated nucleated cells by amplifying reference gene primers. The assay was immunoSEQ multiplex PCR, and TCRdb's table has in-frame clones only and misses some. That table gives V, J and clone size, and the DNA gave D and trimming. The table has approximately 500,000 clones, about 88% seen once; the top ten hold around 0.92%. CDR1 and CDR2 from the germline V gene are LGHNA and YNFKEQ. Trimming shortened V by 8 bases and J by 6 bases, and 8 bases separated the two germline ends. The CDR3 extends over 11 amino acids.

This rearrangement joins TRBV4-2 to TRBJ1-5, with no clear D. Source material: peripheral blood. The receptor comes from a man aged 18 to 30 with COVID-19, enrolled during active disease. CDR3 nucleotides: TGTGCCAGCCTCGAGCGTCAGCCCCAGCATTTT. This gives the protein CASLERQPQHF.